This T cell receptor (beta chain) was sequenced during a study of T cells in Graves' hyperthyroidism and ophthalmopathy. CDR1 is LNHDA, CDR2 SQIVND, per germline (reference sequence). V gave up 7 bases and J gave up 1 base, with 5 bases separating them. The CDR3 totals 13 residues. About this clonotype itself: Its matching antigen is unknown.

Study-wide results and caveats: Ophthalmopathy onset followed model prediction by a median roughly six months.

Amplification yielded TCR beta CDR3 regions, with RNA transcripts as the source. First-round RT-PCR targeting the TCR CDR3 was performed with the HTBI primer set. TCRdb analysed the multiplex PCR reads with MiXCR anew, one entry per CDR3 protein. This sample has about 560,000 distinct CDR3 sequences, with roughly 17% found just once. The source is a woman aged 18-29 years with Graves' hyperthyroidism. The genes are TRBV19 and TRBJ2-6, with no clear D. Material for sequencing was blood. CDR3 DNA sequence: TGTGCCAGTATGACATCTGGGGCCAACGTCCTGACTTTC. This translates into CASMTSGANVLTF.